This T cell receptor beta chain was captured by sequencing in a study of shared clonotypes between healthy human individuals. Study conclusions and caveats: Among the subsets, naive ones generally showed larger estimated richness than memory ones.

Splitting of CD4+ cells produced CD45RA+ naive and CD45RA-negative memory subsets. Replicate sorted-subset PCRs were loaded with approximately 200 ng DNA, 30,000 to 35,000 T cell genomes. Method: immunoSEQ multiplex PCR; TCRdb's copy keeps in-frame clones and lacks some. The sample records nearly 1 million clones, 60% to 85% being singletons. Details on this clone: Its target is not known.

CDR3 size: 16 residues. Germline CDR1 and CDR2: KGHSH and LQKENI. V was trimmed by 6 bases and J by 0 bases, leaving 12 bases between them. The sequence came from a man younger than 35 in good health. The sample taken for sequencing was memory CD4+ T cells sorted from blood. Subset noted: CD45RA-negative fraction. The chain is built from TRBV18 and TRBJ2-6; the D is unclear. The CDR3 reads CASSPTLYSGANVLTF. The CDR3 coding sequence is TGTGCCAGCTCCCCCACCCTCTACTCTGGGGCCAACGTCCTGACTTTC.